Presented here are 28 T cell receptor beta chains from one specimen sequenced in a study of blood T cell repertoires in COVID-19. Libraries were prepared by immunoSEQ multiplex PCR; TCRdb keeps only in-frame clonotypes and omits some of them. Of approximately 360,000 clones in the sample, around 92% were seen once. Sequenced input: peripheral blood. The receptors derive from a man aged 40-55 years with acute or convalescent COVID-19.

This clone was found once. This chain joins TRBV18 and TRBJ2-1; D perhaps matches TRBD1 (6 bases). Trimming shortened V by 3 bases and J by 10 bases, and 13 bases separated the two germline ends. In germline, CDR1 is KGHSH, CDR2 LQKENI. There are 13 residues in the CDR3. In nucleotides, the CDR3 is TGTGCCAGCTCACCGCAAACTAGGGGGGAGCAGTTCTTC. Translated: CASSPQTRGEQFF.

The chain joins TRBV4-2 to TRBJ1-1, with TRBD1 identical over 9 bases. The length of the CDR3 is 15 residues. Germline-derived CDR1 and CDR2 are LGHNA and YNFKEQ. Losses at the gene ends were 4 bases for V and 1 base for J; bases not matched to a gene: 4. CDR3 nucleotides: TGTGCCAGCAGCCGCCAACAGGGGGCGAACACTGAAGCTTTCTTT. Translation: CASSRQQGANTEAFF.

The CDR3 loop reads CASSRLAGAPRVGTGELFF. The CDR3 coding sequence is TGTGCCAGCAGCCGACTAGCGGGTGCCCCCCGCGTTGGCACCGGGGAGCTGTTTTTT. V gene TRBV5-4 combines with J gene TRBJ2-2; 10 bases fit TRBD2. The CDR3 length is 19 residues. CDR1 is SGHNT, CDR2 YYREEE, per germline (reference sequence). V trimming: 4 bases; J trimming: 4 bases; junction bases outside the gene matches: 16.

This clone came up once. This chain uses TRBV30 with TRBJ1-1; perhaps TRBD1 as D (5 bases). The CDR3 has 16 residues. From germline, CDR1 is GTSNPN and CDR2 SVGIG (reference sequence). Trimming stripped 4 bases from V and 0 bases from J, with 18 bases between. The CDR3 bases are TGTGCCTGGATTGGGACGGAGGGTTGGGTGAACACTGAAGCTTTCTTT. The encoded protein is CAWIGTEGWVNTEAFF.

This sequence joins TRBV30 and TRBJ1-2, with 8 bases aligning to TRBD1. The germline V gene encodes CDR1 GTSNPN and CDR2 SVGIG (reference sequence). The CDR3 consists of 13 residues. The junction had 8 bases not matched to a gene; V was cut back by 5 bases and J by 6 bases. CDR3: CAWAETGGDGYTF. In DNA, the CDR3 is TGTGCCTGGGCAGAAACAGGGGGTGATGGCTACACCTTC. Drawing the rest from reference TRBV30 and TRBJ1-2, the complete variable domain is SQTIHQWPATLVQPVGSPLSLECTVEGTSNPNLYWYRQAAGRGLQLLFYSVGIGQISSEVPQNLSASRPQDRQFILSSKKLLLSDSGFYLCAWAETGGDGYTFGSGTRLTVV.

The chain combines TRBV5-5 with TRBJ2-7; 9 nucleotides line up with TRBD1. Unmatched junction bases numbered 11, after V lost 4 bases and J lost 6 bases. The CDR3 totals 15 residues. The germline CDR1 and CDR2 sequences are SGHKS and YYEKEE (reference sequence). The CDR3 here is CASSTYPGTGSEQYF. The CDR3, as DNA: TGTGCCAGCAGCACCTATCCCGGGACAGGGAGCGAGCAGTACTTC.

V gene TRBV6-2 or TRBV6-3 combines with J gene TRBJ2-1, with 15 bases fitting TRBD2. This CDR3 has 15 residues. Germline-derived CDR1 and CDR2 are MNHEY and SVGEGT. V trimming: 6 bases; J trimming: 9 bases; junction bases outside the gene matches: 6. The CDR3 here is CASSRTSGGVSEQFF. The CDR3 nucleotides are TGTGCCAGCAGCCGGACTAGCGGGGGGGTGAGTGAGCAGTTCTTC.

This clone was detected a few times. The rearrangement links TRBV7-9 to TRBJ1-1; 10 positions agree with TRBD1. CDR3 length equals 15 residues. V lost 6 bases and J lost 5; bases outside the gene matches: 9. The germline V gene has CDR1 SEHNR and CDR2 FQNEAQ (reference sequence). CDR3 protein: CASRPRQGAETEAFF. The CDR3 DNA is TGTGCCAGCAGACCCCGACAGGGGGCTGAAACTGAAGCTTTCTTT.

Of note for this clone: Distinct nucleotide sequences in the sample also encode this CDR3. The V gene is TRBV27, the J gene TRBJ1-5; 9 positions agree with TRBD1. Germline V gene lookup returns CDR1 MNHEY and CDR2 SMNVEV (reference sequence). Germline trimming cut 6 bases from V and 2 bases from J; bases unmatched to any gene: 5. This CDR3 has 15 amino acids. CDR3 residues: CASSLDRGGNQPQHF. CDR3 sequence (DNA): TGTGCCAGCAGCCTGGACAGGGGCGGCAATCAGCCCCAGCATTTT.

The J gene is TRBJ1-3, the V gene TRBV9; 8 positions match TRBD1. Germline V lookup: CDR1 SGDLS, CDR2 YYNGEE. J was trimmed by 3 bases and V by 0 bases; bases with no gene match: 5. The CDR3 loop spans 16 amino acids. CDR3 region: CASSVEAGGSGNTIYF. CDR3 DNA sequence: TGTGCCAGCAGCGTAGAGGCAGGGGGCAGTGGAAACACCATATATTTT.

This clone showed up many times. The genes are TRBV5-1 and TRBJ1-2, with 8 bases identical to TRBD1. CDR3 length: 17 amino acids. J was trimmed by 0 bases and V by 4 bases; bases with no gene match: 11. CDR1 and CDR2 from the germline V gene are SGHRS and YFSETQ. Written as DNA, the CDR3 is TGCGCCAGCAGCCAGCCGGGGACAGGAGGGGCTAACTATGGCTACACCTTC. Protein sequence: CASSQPGTGGANYGYTF.

This clone has a handful of counts. V usage is TRBV13 and J usage is TRBJ1-2; D is perhaps TRBD1 (5 bases). With 1 base removed from V and 2 bases from J, the gap between germline ends came to 11 bases. Germline V CDR1 and CDR2: PRHDT, FYEKMQ (reference sequence). CDR3 length equals 15 residues. This CDR3 is CASSLEGLPNYGYTF. The CDR3 bases are TGTGCCAGCAGCTTAGAGGGACTACCCAACTATGGCTACACCTTC.

The chain carries TRBV24-1 and TRBJ2-3, with 7 bases lining up with TRBD2. The CDR3 extends over 16 amino acids. V dropped 3 bases and J dropped 5; count of bases not matched to a gene: 10. The germline gives CDR1 KGHDR, CDR2 SFDVKD. The CDR3 DNA is TGTGCCACCAGTGATCAATCAGCGGGGAGGGGAGATACGCAGTATTTT. This sequence encodes CATSDQSAGRGDTQYF.

The chain combines TRBV10-2 with TRBJ1-5, with TRBD1 matching 7 bases. CDR1 is WSHSY and CDR2 is SAAADI in the germline V gene. CDR3 size: 12 residues. The V segment lost 7 bases and the J segment 5 bases; nucleotides outside the gene matches: 2. CDR3 in amino acids: CASKDRDQPQHF. CDR3 nucleotides: TGCGCCAGCAAAGACAGGGATCAGCCCCAGCATTTT.

The rearrangement links TRBV6-5 to TRBJ1-1; D is undetermined. The CDR3 is 13 residues long. Trimming removed 2 bases from V and 4 bases from J, with 8 bases in between. Germline V gene lookup returns CDR1 MNHEY and CDR2 SVGAGI. The CDR3 DNA reads as TGTGCCAGCAGTTACGGGAGGTCCACTGAAGCTTTCTTT. Protein: CASSYGRSTEAFF.

The rearrangement joins TRBV10-3 to TRBJ2-2; the match to TRBD2 covers 8 bases. Per germline, CDR1 ENHRY and CDR2 SYGVKD. The junction had 6 bases not matched to a gene; V was cut back by 9 bases and J by 0 bases. This CDR3 spans 15 amino acids. CDR3 residues: CAIGVAGSNTGELFF. DNA for the CDR3: TGTGCCATAGGTGTAGCGGGGTCGAACACCGGGGAGCTGTTTTTT.

This chain connects TRBV5-1 to TRBJ2-7; 9 bases map to TRBD1. The ends lost 3 bases at V and 3 bases at J; junction bases unmatched: 7. CDR1 and CDR2 from the germline V gene are SGHRS and YFSETQ. The CDR3 is made up of 15 amino acids. This CDR3 is CASSSDRGLSYEQYF. CDR3 DNA sequence: TGCGCCAGCAGCTCTGACAGGGGGTTAAGCTACGAGCAGTACTTC.

The chain recombines TRBV27 with TRBJ2-7; 11 bases align to TRBD2. V shed 5 bases, J shed 2 bases, and the junction held 17 bases outside the gene matches. Germline assignment: CDR1 MNHEY and CDR2 SMNVEV (reference sequence). The CDR3 loop spans 19 amino acids. The CDR3 DNA reads as TGTGCCAGCAGTCCCAACAGGTGGTGGCTAGCGGGAGGTCCCTACGAGCAGTACTTC. This encodes CASSPNRWWLAGGPYEQYF.

The rearrangement links TRBV6-6 to TRBJ1-1; TRBD1 agrees at 9 bases. Per germline, CDR1 MNHNY and CDR2 SVGAGI (reference sequence). The CDR3 spans 13 residues. J was trimmed by 5 bases and V by 6 bases; bases with no gene match: 4. The CDR3 spells CASSYGTGTEAFF. CDR3 bases: TGTGCCAGCAGCTATGGGACAGGGACTGAAGCTTTCTTT.

V is TRBV23-1 and J is TRBJ1-1, with 9 bases lining up with TRBD1. TRBV23-1 is an ORF; its function is uncertain. The length of the CDR3 is 16 residues. V lost 1 base to trimming and J lost 5 bases; unmatched junction nucleotides: 8. As DNA, the CDR3 is TGCGCCAGCAGTCAATGGGAACAGGGGGCGCAGACTGAAGCTTTCTTT. This sequence encodes CASSQWEQGAQTEAFF.

The V call is TRBV5-1, the J call TRBJ1-1, with no clear D. In germline, CDR1 is SGHRS, CDR2 YFSETQ. The CDR3 has 14 residues. The V and J ends lost 1 base and 1 base respectively, with 8 bases between them. CDR3 bases: TGCGCCAGCAGCTTGTGGTCAGGGAACACTGAAGCTTTCTTT. It codes for CASSLWSGNTEAFF.

This clone turned up a few times. The V call is TRBV7-9, the J call TRBJ2-4; D gene unclear. V was trimmed by 1 base and J by 2 bases, leaving 6 bases between them. Germline CDR1 and CDR2: SEHNR and FQNEAQ (reference sequence). This CDR3 has 14 amino acids. In nucleotides, the CDR3 is TGTGCCAGCAGCTTAGGAACTTCCAAAAACATTCAGTACTTC. Amino acid sequence: CASSLGTSKNIQYF.

The rearrangement uses TRBV6-5 and TRBJ1-6; D is perhaps TRBD1 (5 bases). Trimming removed 8 bases from V and 8 bases from J, with 10 bases in between. Germline V gives CDR1 MNHEY, CDR2 SVGAGI. The CDR3 runs to 12 residues. The CDR3 DNA reads as TGTGCCAGCGGGCAGGGATATTCACCCCTCCACTTT. Translation: CASGQGYSPLHF.

The CDR3 loop is CAWSWLNTEAFF. For the CDR3, the DNA is TGTGCCTGGAGTTGGCTGAACACTGAAGCTTTCTTT. This chain joins TRBV30 and TRBJ1-1; D uncertain. V lost 2 bases to trimming and J lost 0 bases, with 4 bases between them. Germline V gene lookup returns CDR1 GTSNPN and CDR2 SVGIG (reference sequence). The CDR3 covers 12 residues.

The gene calls are TRBV7-8 and TRBJ2-7; 10 bases agree with TRBD1. Germline CDR1 and CDR2: SGHVS and FQNEAQ. V shed 2 bases, J shed 7 bases, and the junction held 14 bases outside the gene matches. There are 17 residues in the CDR3. CDR3 protein: CASSLSTGTGVLGEQYF. As DNA, the CDR3 is TGTGCCAGCAGCTTATCTACCGGGACAGGGGTTTTGGGGGAGCAGTACTTC.

The chain employs TRBV4-3 and TRBJ1-2; D is possibly TRBD1 (5 bases). V shed 0 bases and J shed 5 bases, with 16 bases lying between them. CDR1 is LGHNA, CDR2 YSLEER, per germline. The CDR3 consists of 16 residues. The CDR3 region has the DNA TGCGCCAGCAGCCAAGAGTGGGGACTAACAAGTTATGGCTACACCTTC. This gives the protein CASSQEWGLTSYGYTF.

This clone was seen only a few times. Other DNA sequences in the same sample also yield this CDR3. V usage is TRBV4-3 and J usage is TRBJ2-7; D is possibly TRBD2 (5 bases). The CDR3 extends over 14 amino acids. CDR1 is LGHNA and CDR2 is YSLEER in the germline V gene. Trimming took 1 base from V and 0 from J, leaving 7 bases between them. CDR3 coding DNA: TGCGCCAGCAGCCAAGGTCGGGGCTCCTACGAGCAGTACTTC. It translates to CASSQGRGSYEQYF.

The genes are TRBV6-1 and TRBJ1-4; D unresolved. With 0 bases removed from V and 4 bases from J, the gap between germline ends came to 6 bases. Germline-derived CDR1 and CDR2 are MNHNS and SASEGT. This CDR3 is 14 amino acids long. As DNA, the CDR3 is TGTGCCAGCAGTGAAGCGAGGAGTAATGAAAAACTGTTTTTT. Protein product: CASSEARSNEKLFF.